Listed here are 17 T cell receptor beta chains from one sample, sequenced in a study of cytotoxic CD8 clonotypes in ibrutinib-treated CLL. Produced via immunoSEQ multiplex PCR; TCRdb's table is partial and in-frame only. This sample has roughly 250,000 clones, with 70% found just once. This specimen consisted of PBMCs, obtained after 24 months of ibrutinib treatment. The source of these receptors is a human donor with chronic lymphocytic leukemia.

CDR3 nucleotide sequence: TGTGCCAGCAGCTTACCCACTAGCGGGAGTGGTACGCAGTATTTT. Its translation is CASSLPTSGSGTQYF. This sequence joins TRBV7-9 and TRBJ2-3; 11 nucleotides match TRBD2. There are 15 residues in the CDR3. Germline V gene sequence: CDR1 SEHNR, CDR2 FQNEAQ (reference sequence). V shed 2 bases and J 8 bases; nucleotides not matched to a gene: 6.

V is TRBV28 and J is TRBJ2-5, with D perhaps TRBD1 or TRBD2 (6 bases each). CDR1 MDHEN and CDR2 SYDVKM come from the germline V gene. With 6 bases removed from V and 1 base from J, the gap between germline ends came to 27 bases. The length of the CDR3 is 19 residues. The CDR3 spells CASRAGGGSSLGLQETQYF. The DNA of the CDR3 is TGTGCCAGCAGAGCCGGGGGCGGCTCTTCCTTAGGACTCCAAGAGACCCAGTACTTC.

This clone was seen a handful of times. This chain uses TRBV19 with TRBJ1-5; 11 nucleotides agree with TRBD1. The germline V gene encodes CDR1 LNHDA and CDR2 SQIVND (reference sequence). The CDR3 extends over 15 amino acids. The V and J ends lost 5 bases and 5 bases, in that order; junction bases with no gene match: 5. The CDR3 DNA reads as TGTGCCAGTAGTCCCGGGACAGGGGGAGATCAGCCCCAGCATTTT. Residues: CASSPGTGGDQPQHF.

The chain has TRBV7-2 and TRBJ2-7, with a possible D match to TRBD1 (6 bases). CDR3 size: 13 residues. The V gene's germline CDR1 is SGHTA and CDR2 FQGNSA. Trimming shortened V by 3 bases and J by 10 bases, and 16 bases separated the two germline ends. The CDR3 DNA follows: TGTGCCAGCAGCTTCGGGATAACAGGGAGTCAGTACTTC. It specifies CASSFGITGSQYF.

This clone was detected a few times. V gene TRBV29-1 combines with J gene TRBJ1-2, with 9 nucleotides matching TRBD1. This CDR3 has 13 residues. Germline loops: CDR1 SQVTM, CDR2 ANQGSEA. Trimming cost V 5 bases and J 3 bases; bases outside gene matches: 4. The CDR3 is CSVRDRVDYGYTF. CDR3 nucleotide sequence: TGCAGCGTTCGGGACAGGGTAGACTATGGCTACACCTTC.

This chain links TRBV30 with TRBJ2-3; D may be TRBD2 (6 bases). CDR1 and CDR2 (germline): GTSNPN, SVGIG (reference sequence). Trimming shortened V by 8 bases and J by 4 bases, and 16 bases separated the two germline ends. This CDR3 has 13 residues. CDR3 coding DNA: TGTGCCACTCCAGCGGGTGGGGCAGATACGCAGTATTTT. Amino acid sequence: CATPAGGADTQYF.

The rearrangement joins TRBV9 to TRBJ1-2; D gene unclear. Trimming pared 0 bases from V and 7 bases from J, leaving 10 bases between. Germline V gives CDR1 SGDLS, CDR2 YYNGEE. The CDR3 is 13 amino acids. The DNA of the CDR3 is TGTGCCAGCAGCGTAGGGGGTTTTAGTGGCTACACCTTC. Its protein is CASSVGGFSGYTF.

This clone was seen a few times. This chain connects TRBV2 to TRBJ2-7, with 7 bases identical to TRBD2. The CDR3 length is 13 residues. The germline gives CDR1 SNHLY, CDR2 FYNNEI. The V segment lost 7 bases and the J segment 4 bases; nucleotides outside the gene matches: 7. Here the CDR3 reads CASTREDGYEQYF. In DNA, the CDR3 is TGTGCCAGCACCCGGGAGGACGGATACGAGCAGTACTTC.

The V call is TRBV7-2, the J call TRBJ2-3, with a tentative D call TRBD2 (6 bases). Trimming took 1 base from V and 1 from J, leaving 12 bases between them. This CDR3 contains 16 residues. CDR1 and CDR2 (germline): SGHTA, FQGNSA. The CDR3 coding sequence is TGTGCCAGCAGCTTAGATAGCGGATTCCGCACAGATACGCAGTATTTT. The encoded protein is CASSLDSGFRTDTQYF. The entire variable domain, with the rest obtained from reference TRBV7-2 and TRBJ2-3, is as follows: GAGVSQSPSNKVTEKGKDVELRCDPISGHTALYWYRQSLGQGLEFLIYFQGNSAPDKSGLPSDRFSAERTGGSVSTLTIQRTQQEDSAVYLCASSLDSGFRTDTQYFGPGTRLTVL.

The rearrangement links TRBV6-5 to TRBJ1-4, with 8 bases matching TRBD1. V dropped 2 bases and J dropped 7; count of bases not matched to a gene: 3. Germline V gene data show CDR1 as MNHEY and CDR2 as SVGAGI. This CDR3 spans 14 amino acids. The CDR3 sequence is CASSYDRGGEKLFF. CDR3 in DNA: TGTGCCAGCAGTTACGACAGGGGAGGTGAAAAACTGTTTTTT.

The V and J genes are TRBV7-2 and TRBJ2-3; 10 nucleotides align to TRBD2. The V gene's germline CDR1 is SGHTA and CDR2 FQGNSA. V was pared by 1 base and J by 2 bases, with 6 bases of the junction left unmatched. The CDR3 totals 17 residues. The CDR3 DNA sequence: TGTGCCAGCAGCTTAGTCTCACTAGCGGGAAACACAGATACGCAGTATTTT. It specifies CASSLVSLAGNTDTQYF.

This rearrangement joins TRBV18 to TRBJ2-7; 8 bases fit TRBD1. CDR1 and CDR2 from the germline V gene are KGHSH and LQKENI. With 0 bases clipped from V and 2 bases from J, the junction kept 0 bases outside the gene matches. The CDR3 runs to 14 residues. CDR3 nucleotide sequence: TGTGCCAGCTCACCACCGACAGGGGCCTACGAGCAGTACTTC. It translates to CASSPPTGAYEQYF.

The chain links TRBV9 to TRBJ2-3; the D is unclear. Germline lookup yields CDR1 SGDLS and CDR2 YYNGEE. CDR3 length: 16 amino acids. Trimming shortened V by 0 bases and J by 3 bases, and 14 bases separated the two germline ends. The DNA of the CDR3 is TGTGCCAGCAGCGTAGCGATCCTAGGTGAGACAGATACGCAGTATTTT. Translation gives CASSVAILGETDTQYF.

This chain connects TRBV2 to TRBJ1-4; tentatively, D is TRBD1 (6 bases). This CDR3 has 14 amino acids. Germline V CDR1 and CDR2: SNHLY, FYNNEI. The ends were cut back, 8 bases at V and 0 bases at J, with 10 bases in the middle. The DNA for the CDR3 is TGTGCCAGCGGGGGGGGCACAACTAATGAAAAACTGTTTTTT. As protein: CASGGGTTNEKLFF.

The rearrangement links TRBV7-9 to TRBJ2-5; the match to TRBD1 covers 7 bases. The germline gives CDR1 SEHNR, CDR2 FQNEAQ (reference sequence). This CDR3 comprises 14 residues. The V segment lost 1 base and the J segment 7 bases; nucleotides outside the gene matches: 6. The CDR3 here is CASSLGQGLPTQYF. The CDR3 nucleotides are TGTGCCAGCAGCTTAGGACAGGGCCTCCCGACCCAGTACTTC. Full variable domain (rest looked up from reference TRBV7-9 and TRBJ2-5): DTGVSQNPRHKITKRGQNVTFRCDPISEHNRLYWYRQTLGQGPEFLTYFQNEAQLEKSRLLSDRFSAERPKGSFSTLEIQRTEQGDSAMYLCASSLGQGLPTQYFGPGTRLLVL.

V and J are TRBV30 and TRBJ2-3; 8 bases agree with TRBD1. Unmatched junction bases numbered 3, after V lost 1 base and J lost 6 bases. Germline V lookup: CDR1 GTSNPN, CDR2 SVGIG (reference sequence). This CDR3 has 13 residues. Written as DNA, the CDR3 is TGTGCCTGGAGTGGGACAGGGTCCGATACGCAGTATTTT. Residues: CAWSGTGSDTQYF. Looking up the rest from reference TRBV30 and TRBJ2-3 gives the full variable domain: SQTIHQWPATLVQPVGSPLSLECTVEGTSNPNLYWYRQAAGRGLQLLFYSVGIGQISSEVPQNLSASRPQDRQFILSSKKLLLSDSGFYLCAWSGTGSDTQYFGPGTRLTVL.

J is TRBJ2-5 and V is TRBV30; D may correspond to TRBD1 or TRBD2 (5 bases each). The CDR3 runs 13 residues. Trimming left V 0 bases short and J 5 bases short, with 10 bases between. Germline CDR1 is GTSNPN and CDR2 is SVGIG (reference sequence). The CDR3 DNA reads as TGTGCCTGGAGTGTCAGGGAGCGGGAGACCCAGTACTTC. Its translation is CAWSVRERETQYF.